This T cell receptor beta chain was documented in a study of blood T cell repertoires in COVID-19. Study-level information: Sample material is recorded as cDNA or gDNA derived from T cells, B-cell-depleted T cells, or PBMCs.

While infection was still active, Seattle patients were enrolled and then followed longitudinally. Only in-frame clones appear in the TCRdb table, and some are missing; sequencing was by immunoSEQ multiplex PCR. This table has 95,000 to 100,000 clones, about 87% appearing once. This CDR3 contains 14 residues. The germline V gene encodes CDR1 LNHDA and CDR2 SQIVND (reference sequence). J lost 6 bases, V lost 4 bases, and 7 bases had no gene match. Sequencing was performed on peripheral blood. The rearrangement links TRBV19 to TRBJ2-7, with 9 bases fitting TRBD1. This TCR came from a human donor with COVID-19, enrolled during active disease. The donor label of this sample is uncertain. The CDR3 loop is CASSRGGQGGEQYF. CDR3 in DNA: TGTGCCAGTAGTAGGGGGGGACAGGGCGGCGAGCAGTACTTC. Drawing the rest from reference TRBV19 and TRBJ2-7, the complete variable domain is DGGITQSPKYLFRKEGQNVTLSCEQNLNHDAMYWYRQDPGQGLRLIYYSQIVNDFQKGDIAEGYSVSREKKESFPLTVTSAQKNPTAFYLCASSRGGQGGEQYFGPGTRLTVT.